This paragraph reports one T cell receptor beta chain. The CDR3 is made up of 15 amino acids. V lost 2 bases and J 3 bases, leaving 14 bases between the germline ends. Germline V gene lookup returns CDR1 MNHEY and CDR2 SVGAGI. In the source study's methods: Nucleated cell counts were estimated from reference gene primer amplification. Repertoires were generated with immunoSEQ multiplex PCR, while TCRdb's copy carries only in-frame clones and drops some. V and J calls and clone size are as listed in that table; D and trimming were resolved from the DNA. The sample lists under 250,000 clones, about 90% occurring once. This entry comes from a study of blood T cell repertoires in COVID-19.

Material: peripheral blood. The sequence derives from a woman in her fifties or sixties with acute or convalescent COVID-19. The chain employs TRBV6-5 and TRBJ2-7, with D possibly matching TRBD1 (5 bases). CDR3 protein: CASSYQGSGLYEQYF. In DNA, the CDR3 is TGTGCCAGCAGTTACCAGGGTTCCGGCCTCTACGAGCAGTACTTC.